This T cell receptor beta chain derives from a study of shared clonotypes between healthy human individuals. Study in general: A donor's plate count was three for CD4 naive and three for CD4 memory; CD8 naive had two and CD8 memory one.

The assay was immunoSEQ multiplex PCR, and TCRdb's table has in-frame clones only and misses some. The sample carries millions of clones, 85% to 95% recorded once. Every one of the donors was a Caucasian adult that lived in Nashville, Tennessee. CDR3 size: 13 residues. Germline loops: CDR1 ENHRY, CDR2 SYGVKD. The J segment lost 2 bases and the V segment lost 10 bases, leaving 3 bases of the junction unmatched. This TCR was sampled from a young man in good health. Sequencing was performed on naive CD4+ T cells sorted from blood. As for subset: CD45RA+ positively selected. The chain couples TRBV10-3 to TRBJ2-5, with 11 bases aligning to TRBD2. CDR3 coding DNA: TGTGCCACCGGGACTAGCGGTCAAGAGACCCAGTACTTC. Encoded protein: CATGTSGQETQYF.